A single sample gave rise to the 27 T cell receptor beta chains below, sequenced in a study of blood T cell repertoires in COVID-19. Data came from immunoSEQ multiplex PCR; TCRdb stores just in-frame clones and leaves some out. The sample includes about 110,000 clones, about 90% of them seen just once. Sequencing was performed on peripheral blood. These receptors all come from a man aged 40-49 years with active or convalescent COVID-19.

The chain has TRBV19 and TRBJ1-3; D unclear. The germline V and J ends were trimmed by 8 bases and 6 bases, with 14 bases remaining between them. This CDR3 region has 13 residues. CDR1 and CDR2 (germline): LNHDA, SQIVND (reference sequence). CDR3 region: CASRSAAANTIYF. For the CDR3, the DNA is TGTGCCAGTCGATCAGCGGCAGCAAACACCATATATTTT.

The genes are TRBV19 and TRBJ1-4, with 8 nucleotides matching TRBD1. Trimming took 2 bases from V and 1 from J; bases not matched to a gene: 9. This CDR3 has 18 amino acids. Germline CDR1 reads LNHDA; CDR2 reads SQIVND (reference sequence). CDR3: CASSIFGQGGGTNEKLFF. The CDR3 bases are TGTGCCAGTAGTATATTCGGACAGGGAGGAGGAACTAATGAAAAACTGTTTTTT.

The chain employs TRBV14 and TRBJ1-1, with TRBD1 identical over 12 bases. CDR3 size: 18 residues. Per the germline V gene, CDR1 is SGHDN and CDR2 is FVKESK. The ends lost 4 bases at V and 2 bases at J; junction bases unmatched: 11. The CDR3 DNA reads TGTGCCAGCAGCCGCTGGGGGACAGGGGGCGATCGTAACACTGAAGCTTTCTTT. Translation gives CASSRWGTGGDRNTEAFF.

This sequence joins TRBV6-2 or TRBV6-3 and TRBJ2-7; no clear D. V shed 5 bases and J shed 3 bases, with 8 bases lying between them. From germline, CDR1 is MNHEY and CDR2 SVGEGT. CDR3 size: 12 residues. In DNA, the CDR3 is TGTGCCAGCAGTCAAGCGATCTACGAGCAGTACTTC. Its protein product is CASSQAIYEQYF.

The chain recombines TRBV6-5 with TRBJ2-3; possible D gene TRBD1, 6 bases. The CDR3 consists of 10 residues. CDR1 is MNHEY and CDR2 is SVGAGI in the germline V gene. The CDR3 nucleotides are TGTGCAGACAGGAGAGATACGCAGTATTTT. Its translation: CADRRDTQYF.

Remarks on this clone: Within the sample, other DNA sequences also encode this same CDR3. The chain recombines TRBV4-3 with TRBJ2-7; a weak D match, TRBD2 (6 bases). V was clipped by 0 bases and J by 4 bases, with 7 bases between them. This CDR3 region has 13 residues. Looked up from germline, CDR1 is LGHNA and CDR2 is YSLEER. Here the CDR3 DNA reads TGCGCCAGCAGCCAAGATCGGGGGTACGAGCAGTACTTC. It yields the protein CASSQDRGYEQYF.

V usage is TRBV9 and J usage is TRBJ1-5; D uncertain. Germline lookup yields CDR1 SGDLS and CDR2 YYNGEE. CDR3 length: 13 residues. The ends were cut back, 4 bases at V and 2 bases at J, with 7 bases in the middle. CDR3 protein: CASSRQGNQPQHF. As DNA, the CDR3 is TGTGCCAGCAGCCGGCAGGGCAATCAGCCCCAGCATTTT.

V is TRBV7-2 and J is TRBJ2-1; maybe TRBD2 (5 bases). This CDR3 contains 13 residues. V was trimmed by 3 bases and J by 6 bases, leaving 9 bases between them. The V gene's germline CDR1 is SGHTA and CDR2 FQGNSA. Here the CDR3 reads CASSFVSGNEQFF. The CDR3 nucleotides read TGTGCCAGCAGCTTTGTGAGCGGCAATGAGCAGTTCTTC. Combining the CDR3 with reference TRBV7-2 and TRBJ2-1 gives the whole variable domain GAGVSQSPSNKVTEKGKDVELRCDPISGHTALYWYRQSLGQGLEFLIYFQGNSAPDKSGLPSDRFSAERTGGSVSTLTIQRTQQEDSAVYLCASSFVSGNEQFFGPGTRLTVL.

There are a few counts of this clone. The chain carries TRBV27 and TRBJ1-3; tentatively, D is TRBD1 (5 bases). The V end lost 9 bases, the J end lost 3 bases, and 18 bases lay between the germline ends. CDR1 is MNHEY and CDR2 is SMNVEV in the germline V gene (reference sequence). CDR3 length: 15 residues. The CDR3 coding sequence is TGTGCCAGTAAAGGGGAATTCTTCGGTGGAAACACCATATATTTT. Amino acid sequence: CASKGEFFGGNTIYF.

This CDR3 reads CASSSGLAGDSYNEQFF. The CDR3 coding sequence is TGTGCCAGCAGCTCGGGACTAGCGGGAGATTCCTACAATGAGCAGTTCTTC. The rearrangement uses TRBV7-9 and TRBJ2-1; 14 bases match TRBD2. Germline CDR1 reads SEHNR; CDR2 reads FQNEAQ (reference sequence). V dropped 4 bases and J dropped 1; count of bases not matched to a gene: 3. CDR3 length equals 17 residues.

The chain uses TRBV4-3 and TRBJ1-1; the match to TRBD1 covers 8 bases. Germline assignment: CDR1 LGHNA and CDR2 YSLEER. V lost 0 bases and J lost 7; bases outside the gene matches: 4. The CDR3 contains 14 residues. The CDR3 DNA sequence: TGCGCCAGCAGCCAAGACAAGACAGGGGATGAAGCTTTCTTT. As protein: CASSQDKTGDEAFF.

This chain uses TRBV12-5 with TRBJ2-7; D gene unclear. The germline V gene encodes CDR1 LGHNT and CDR2 FRNRAP. The V end lost 1 base, the J end lost 12 bases, and 10 bases lay between the germline ends. This CDR3 is 11 amino acids long. CDR3 DNA sequence: TGTGCTAGTGGTTTGGGCCCAAACTTGTACTTC. Protein: CASGLGPNLYF.

The V and J genes are TRBV12-3 or TRBV12-4 and TRBJ2-7; D is unclear. This CDR3 spans 13 amino acids. Between the trimmed V and J ends, which lost 8 bases and 1 base, there was a span of 12 bases. CDR3 region: CASCRLFSYEQYF. The CDR3, as DNA: TGTGCCAGCTGTAGACTTTTTTCCTACGAGCAGTACTTC.

The chain couples TRBV28 to TRBJ1-2, with 7 bases that match TRBD1. Per germline, CDR1 MDHEN and CDR2 SYDVKM. V was pared by 8 bases and J by 2 bases, with 8 bases of the junction left unmatched. CDR3 length equals 14 residues. The CDR3 DNA sequence: TGTGCCAGCCTTCGACAGGGTTTGAACTATGGCTACACCTTC. Translating gives CASLRQGLNYGYTF.

The chain uses TRBV7-2 and TRBJ2-2, with 14 nucleotides matching TRBD2. CDR1 and CDR2 (germline): SGHTA, FQGNSA. The CDR3 loop spans 17 amino acids. Trimming took 5 bases from V and 6 from J; bases not matched to a gene: 8. The CDR3 here is CASSPGLAGVKAGELFF. CDR3 DNA: TGTGCCAGCAGCCCGGGACTAGCGGGAGTCAAGGCCGGGGAGCTGTTTTTT.

The chain employs TRBV19 and TRBJ1-5; D gene uncertain. The CDR3 is 16 amino acids. V was cut by 7 bases and J by 2 bases, with 18 bases left in between. Germline loops: CDR1 LNHDA, CDR2 SQIVND (reference sequence). CDR3 loop: CASMSQVLQGNQPQHF. The CDR3, as DNA: TGTGCCAGTATGTCTCAGGTCTTGCAGGGCAATCAGCCCCAGCATTTT.

The chain recombines TRBV18 with TRBJ1-1; 9 positions agree with TRBD1. After removal of 4 bases from V and 5 bases from J, the junction contained 5 bases not matched to a gene. This CDR3 contains 14 residues. Germline V gene sequence: CDR1 KGHSH, CDR2 LQKENI. CDR3 in amino acids: CASSQGQGRTEAFF. CDR3 DNA sequence: TGTGCCAGCTCACAAGGACAGGGGAGGACTGAAGCTTTCTTT.

The chain uses TRBV6-5 and TRBJ1-1; D unclear. Trimming pared 6 bases from V and 1 base from J, leaving 9 bases between. The length of the CDR3 is 13 residues. CDR1 MNHEY and CDR2 SVGAGI come from the germline V gene. CDR3 region: CASRSLSNTEAFF. CDR3 nucleotides: TGTGCCAGCAGATCCCTCTCGAACACTGAAGCTTTCTTT.

V and J are TRBV5-4 and TRBJ1-2; possibly TRBD1 for D (6 bases). The CDR3 totals 15 residues. V lost 4 bases and J 0 bases, leaving 13 bases between the germline ends. The germline V gene encodes CDR1 SGHNT and CDR2 YYREEE (reference sequence). CDR3 nucleotides: TGTGCCAGCAGCACGGGACAAGGGGCTAACTATGGCTACACCTTC. It is translated as CASSTGQGANYGYTF.

The rearrangement uses TRBV28 and TRBJ2-1; 9 nucleotides align to TRBD2. This CDR3 spans 15 amino acids. CDR1 MDHEN and CDR2 SYDVKM come from the germline V gene. After removal of 7 bases from V and 7 bases from J, the junction contained 11 bases not matched to a gene. CDR3 amino acids: CASIPLVAGENEQFF. CDR3 coding DNA: TGTGCCAGCATACCCCTAGTAGCGGGAGAAAATGAGCAGTTCTTC.

This clone was seen only once. The chain couples TRBV6-5 to TRBJ1-1; 11 bases align to TRBD1. This CDR3 contains 14 residues. Per germline, CDR1 MNHEY and CDR2 SVGAGI. The J segment lost 5 bases and the V segment lost 6 bases, leaving 5 bases of the junction unmatched. The CDR3 spells CASRGTGGVTEAFF. The CDR3, as DNA: TGTGCCAGCAGGGGGACAGGGGGGGTTACTGAAGCTTTCTTT.

This clone was picked up one time. The chain links TRBV19 to TRBJ2-1; D gene unclear. The CDR3 loop spans 15 amino acids. Germline values: CDR1 LNHDA, CDR2 SQIVND (reference sequence). V dropped 3 bases and J dropped 4 bases, with 13 bases sitting between them. CDR3 bases: TGTGCCAGTAGTATTCTGGGCCCCACTTACAATGAGCAGTTCTTC. Translated: CASSILGPTYNEQFF. The full variable domain, with the rest looked up from reference TRBV19 and TRBJ2-1, is DGGITQSPKYLFRKEGQNVTLSCEQNLNHDAMYWYRQDPGQGLRLIYYSQIVNDFQKGDIAEGYSVSREKKESFPLTVTSAQKNPTAFYLCASSILGPTYNEQFFGPGTRLTVL.

This clone came up once. The chain is built from TRBV27 and TRBJ2-3; D possibly corresponds to TRBD1 (6 bases). Germline values: CDR1 MNHEY, CDR2 SMNVEV (reference sequence). The CDR3 spans 16 residues. V was clipped by 4 bases and J by 5 bases, with 19 bases between them. CDR3 region: CASSSWDTERKDTQYF. CDR3 coding DNA: TGTGCCAGCAGTTCTTGGGACACGGAGCGGAAAGATACGCAGTATTTT.

The V and J genes are TRBV25-1 and TRBJ1-6, with 9 bases lining up with TRBD1. The germline CDR1 and CDR2 sequences are MGHDK and SYGVNS. CDR3 size: 14 residues. The junction had 4 bases not matched to a gene; V was cut back by 7 bases and J by 6 bases. The CDR3, as DNA: TGTGCCAGCACCCCGACAGGGGGTAATTCACCCCTCCACTTT. This encodes CASTPTGGNSPLHF.

CDR3 nucleotides: TGTGCCAGCTCACCCCTAGGGACTTCTGAAGCTTTCTTT. This sequence encodes CASSPLGTSEAFF. The V call is TRBV18, the J call TRBJ1-1; a weak D match, TRBD1 (5 bases). The germline V gene encodes CDR1 KGHSH and CDR2 LQKENI. V was shortened by 3 bases and J by 6 bases, with 11 bases between the two germline ends. The CDR3 is 13 amino acids.

The rearrangement joins TRBV25-1 to TRBJ2-2; perhaps TRBD1 as D (5 bases). This CDR3 is 15 amino acids long. The germline gives CDR1 MGHDK, CDR2 SYGVNS. V was pared by 1 base and J by 2 bases, with 8 bases between. CDR3 sequence reads: CASSEWGDNTGELFF. The CDR3 nucleotides are TGTGCCAGCAGTGAATGGGGCGATAACACCGGGGAGCTGTTTTTT.

This clone was seen once. The chain joins TRBV19 to TRBJ2-2; 7 bases line up with TRBD1. Trimming cost V 6 bases and J 4 bases; bases outside gene matches: 2. The length of the CDR3 is 13 residues. Germline loops: CDR1 LNHDA, CDR2 SQIVND (reference sequence). In nucleotides, the CDR3 is TGTGCCAGTAGGTCAGGGGGCACCGGGGAGCTGTTTTTT. Translated: CASRSGGTGELFF.